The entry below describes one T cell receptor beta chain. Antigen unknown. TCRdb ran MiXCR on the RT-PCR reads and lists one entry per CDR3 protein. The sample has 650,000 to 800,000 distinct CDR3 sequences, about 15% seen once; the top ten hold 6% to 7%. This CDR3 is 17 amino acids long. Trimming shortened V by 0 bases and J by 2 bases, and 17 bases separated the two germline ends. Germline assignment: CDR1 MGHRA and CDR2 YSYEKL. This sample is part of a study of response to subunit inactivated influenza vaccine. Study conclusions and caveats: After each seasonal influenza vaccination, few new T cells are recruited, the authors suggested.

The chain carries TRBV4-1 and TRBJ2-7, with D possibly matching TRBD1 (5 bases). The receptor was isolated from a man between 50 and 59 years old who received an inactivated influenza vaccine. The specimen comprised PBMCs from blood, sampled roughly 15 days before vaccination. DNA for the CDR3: TGCGCCAGCAGCCAAGACCTTCTGGTCAGGGCTACCTACGAGCAGTACTTC. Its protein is CASSQDLLVRATYEQYF.